Sequencing of this T cell receptor beta chain was carried out in a study of blood T cells in healthy people across ages. A sample-barcoded 5' primer and a J-beta primer mix were used in a second PCR of roughly 7 to 11 cycles. TCRdb fed the 5' RACE reads into MiXCR, producing one record per CDR3 protein. The sample includes approximately 960,000 distinct CDR3 sequences, roughly 29% of them seen just once. In this sample, this clonotype turned up many times. V was cut by 0 bases and J by 6 bases, with 10 bases left in between. The CDR3 covers 13 residues. The V gene's germline CDR1 is SGDLS and CDR2 YYNGEE. These data were also reused for a study on T cells of mothers and their children.

The clonotype originates from a woman in her forties in good health. The specimen was blood. The V and J genes are TRBV9 and TRBJ2-7; D possibly corresponds to TRBD2 (5 bases). CDR3 nucleotides: TGTGCCAGCAGCGTAGCTGAAACTAGCGAGCAGTACTTC. Protein product: CASSVAETSEQYF.